The sequence of this TCR beta chain was determined in a study of blood T cells in healthy people across ages. Notes on this clonotype: One end of the junction does not line up with germline, which may come from a read error.

Together with a sample-barcoded 5' primer, a J-beta primer mix was included in a second PCR lasting about 6 to 12 cycles. Via MiXCR, TCRdb re-called the 5' RACE reads, giving one row per CDR3 protein. The sample includes roughly 2 million distinct CDR3 sequences, about 49% of them seen just once. This CDR3 comprises 15 residues. Per the germline V gene, CDR1 is LGHNA and CDR2 is YNFKEQ. Input material: blood. The chain has TRBV4-2 and TRBJ2-4; no clear D gene. The clonotype was recovered from a middle-aged woman in good health. CDR3 in DNA: TGTGCCGGCAGCCAAGAGTACAGTCCCCGAGACATTCAGTACTTC. Amino acids: CAGSQEYSPRDIQYF.